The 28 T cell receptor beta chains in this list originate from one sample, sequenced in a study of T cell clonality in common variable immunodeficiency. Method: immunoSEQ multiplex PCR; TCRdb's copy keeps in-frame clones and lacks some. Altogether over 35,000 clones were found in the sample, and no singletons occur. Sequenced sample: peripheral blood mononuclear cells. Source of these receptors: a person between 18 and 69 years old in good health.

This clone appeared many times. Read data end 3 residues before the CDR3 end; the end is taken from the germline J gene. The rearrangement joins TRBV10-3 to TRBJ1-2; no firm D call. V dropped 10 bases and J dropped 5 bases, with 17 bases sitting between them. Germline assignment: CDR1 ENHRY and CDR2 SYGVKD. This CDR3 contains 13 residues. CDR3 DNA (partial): TGTGCCACCTTCTCCGGTTACCATTATGGC. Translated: CATFSGYHYG. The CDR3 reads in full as CATFSGYHYGYTF.

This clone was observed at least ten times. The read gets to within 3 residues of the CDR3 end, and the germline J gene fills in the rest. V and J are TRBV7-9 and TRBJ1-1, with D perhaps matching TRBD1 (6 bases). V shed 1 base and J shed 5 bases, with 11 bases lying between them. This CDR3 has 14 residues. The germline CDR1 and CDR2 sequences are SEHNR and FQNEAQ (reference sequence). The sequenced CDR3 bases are TGTGCCAGCAGCTTAGGGACAGCAAATACTGAA. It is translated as CASSLGTANTE. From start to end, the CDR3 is CASSLGTANTEAFF.

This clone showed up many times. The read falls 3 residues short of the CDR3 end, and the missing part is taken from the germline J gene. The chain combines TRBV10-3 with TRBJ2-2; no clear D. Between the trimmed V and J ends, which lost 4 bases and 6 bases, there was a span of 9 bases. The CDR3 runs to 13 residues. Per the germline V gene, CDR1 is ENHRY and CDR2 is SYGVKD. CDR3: CAISASGPGELFF. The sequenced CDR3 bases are TGTGCCATCAGTGCCTCTGGCCCCGGGGAG.

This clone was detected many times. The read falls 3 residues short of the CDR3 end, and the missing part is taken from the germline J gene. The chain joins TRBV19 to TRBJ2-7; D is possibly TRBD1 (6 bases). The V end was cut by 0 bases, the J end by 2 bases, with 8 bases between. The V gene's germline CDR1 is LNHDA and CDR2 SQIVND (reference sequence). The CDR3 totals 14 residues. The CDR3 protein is CASSIDGQTYEQYF. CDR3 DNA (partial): TGTGCCAGTAGTATAGATGGACAGACCTACGAG.

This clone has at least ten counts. Incomplete CDR3 DNA: TGTGCCAGCAGTCTCCCGGGACAGGGTTACGCCTCTGGGGCCAACGTC. This sequence encodes CASSLPGQGYASGANV. The whole CDR3 protein reads CASSLPGQGYASGANVLTF. The chain uses TRBV2 and TRBJ2-6; TRBD1 matches at 9 bases. The CDR3 end falls 3 residues outside the read, so it is completed with the germline J gene. Germline assignment: CDR1 SNHLY and CDR2 FYNNEI. V shed 5 bases and J 0 bases; nucleotides not matched to a gene: 11. CDR3 length: 19 residues.

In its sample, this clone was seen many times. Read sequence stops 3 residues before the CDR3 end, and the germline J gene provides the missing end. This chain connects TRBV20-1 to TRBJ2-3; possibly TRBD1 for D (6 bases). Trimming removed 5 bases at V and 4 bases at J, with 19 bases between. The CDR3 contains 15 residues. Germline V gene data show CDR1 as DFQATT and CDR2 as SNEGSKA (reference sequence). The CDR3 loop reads CSAENRVEEPDTQYF. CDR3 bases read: TGCAGTGCTGAAAACAGGGTTGAAGAACCAGATACG.

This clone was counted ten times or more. The covered CDR3 bases are TGTGCCAGCAGTGTCTGGTACAGGGGGTCCTACGAG. Translation: CASSVWYRGSYE. The full CDR3 sequence reads CASSVWYRGSYEQYF. The V and J genes are TRBV6-1 and TRBJ2-7, with 8 nucleotides matching TRBD1. The CDR3 is cut off 3 residues early in the read; its end comes from the germline J gene. The trim removed 4 bases at V and 1 base at J, leaving 6 bases unmatched. Germline V gene lookup returns CDR1 MNHNS and CDR2 SASEGT. The CDR3 is 15 amino acids.

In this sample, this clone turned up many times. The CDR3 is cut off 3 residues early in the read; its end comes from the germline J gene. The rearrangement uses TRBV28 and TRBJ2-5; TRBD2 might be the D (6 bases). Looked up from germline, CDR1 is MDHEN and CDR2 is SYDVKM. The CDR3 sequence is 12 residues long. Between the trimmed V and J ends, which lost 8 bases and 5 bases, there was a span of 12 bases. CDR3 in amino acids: CASLSGGETQYF. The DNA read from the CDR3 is TGTGCCAGCCTCAGCGGAGGGGAGACC. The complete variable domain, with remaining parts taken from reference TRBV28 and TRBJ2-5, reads DVKVTQSSRYLVKRTGEKVFLECVQDMDHENMFWYRQDPGLGLRLIYFSYDVKMKEKGDIPEGYSVSREKKERFSLILESASTNQTSMYLCASLSGGETQYFGPGTRLLVL.

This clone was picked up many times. CDR3 protein: CASSEGWGLEGQPQHF. Incomplete CDR3 DNA: TGTGCCAGCAGTGAAGGGTGGGGGCTCGAGGGTCAGCCC. This sequence joins TRBV6-1 and TRBJ1-5, with D possibly being TRBD1 (6 bases). Coverage ceases 3 residues before the CDR3 finishes, and the germline J gene fills in the end. Germline values: CDR1 MNHNS, CDR2 SASEGT. This CDR3 is built from 16 residues. Trimming stripped 1 base from V and 6 bases from J, with 16 bases between.

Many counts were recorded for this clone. CDR3 sequence reads: CASSLEGAVEKLFF. Incomplete CDR3 DNA: TGTGCCAGCAGCTTGGAGGGGGCGGTTGAAAAA. This chain uses TRBV5-4 with TRBJ1-4; 7 bases are a match to TRBD1. The read falls 3 residues short of the CDR3 end, and the missing part is taken from the germline J gene. Per the germline V gene, CDR1 is SGHNT and CDR2 is YYREEE (reference sequence). The V segment lost 0 bases and the J segment 7 bases; nucleotides outside the gene matches: 3. There are 14 residues in the CDR3.

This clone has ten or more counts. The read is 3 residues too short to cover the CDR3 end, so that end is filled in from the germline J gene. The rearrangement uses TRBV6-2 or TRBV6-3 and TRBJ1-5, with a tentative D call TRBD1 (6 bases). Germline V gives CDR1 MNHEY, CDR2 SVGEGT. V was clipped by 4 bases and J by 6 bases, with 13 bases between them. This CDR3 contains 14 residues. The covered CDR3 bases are TGTGCCAGCAGTTTGGCAGGGGCGGCTCAGCCC. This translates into CASSLAGAAQP. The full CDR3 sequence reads CASSLAGAAQPQHF.

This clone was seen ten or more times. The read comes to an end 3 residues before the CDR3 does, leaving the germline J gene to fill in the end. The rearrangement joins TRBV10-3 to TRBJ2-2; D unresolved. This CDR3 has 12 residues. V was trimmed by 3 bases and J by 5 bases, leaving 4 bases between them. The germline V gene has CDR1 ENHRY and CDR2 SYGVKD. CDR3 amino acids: CAISDRTGELFF. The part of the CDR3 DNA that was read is TGTGCCATCAGTGACAGAACCGGGGAG.

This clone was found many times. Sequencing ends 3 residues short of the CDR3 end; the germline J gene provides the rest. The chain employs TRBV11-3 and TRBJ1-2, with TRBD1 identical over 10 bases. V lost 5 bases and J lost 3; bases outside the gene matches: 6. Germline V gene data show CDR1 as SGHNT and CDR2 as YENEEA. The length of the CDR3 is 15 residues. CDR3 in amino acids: CASSLSGTGDYGYTF. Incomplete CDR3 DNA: TGTGCCAGCAGCCTCTCCGGGACAGGGGACTATGGC.

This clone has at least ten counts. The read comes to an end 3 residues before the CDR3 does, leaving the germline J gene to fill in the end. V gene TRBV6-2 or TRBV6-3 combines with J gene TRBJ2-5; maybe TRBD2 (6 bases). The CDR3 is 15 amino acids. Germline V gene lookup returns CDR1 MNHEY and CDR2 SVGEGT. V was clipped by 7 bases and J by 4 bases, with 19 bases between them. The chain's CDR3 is CASTPGGRDVETQYF. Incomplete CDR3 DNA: TGTGCCAGCACCCCCGGGGGTAGGGATGTAGAGACC.

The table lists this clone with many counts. The CDR3 spells CASSMGLAGINEQFF. CDR3 DNA (partial): TGTGCCAGTAGTATGGGACTAGCGGGTATAAATGAG. The J gene is TRBJ2-1, the V gene TRBV19, with 12 bases aligning to TRBD2. The CDR3 end is not reached by the read, which stops 3 residues before it; the germline J gene fills it in. This CDR3 has 15 residues. Germline V gives CDR1 LNHDA, CDR2 SQIVND (reference sequence). V was clipped by 3 bases and J by 7 bases; unmatched bases: 4.

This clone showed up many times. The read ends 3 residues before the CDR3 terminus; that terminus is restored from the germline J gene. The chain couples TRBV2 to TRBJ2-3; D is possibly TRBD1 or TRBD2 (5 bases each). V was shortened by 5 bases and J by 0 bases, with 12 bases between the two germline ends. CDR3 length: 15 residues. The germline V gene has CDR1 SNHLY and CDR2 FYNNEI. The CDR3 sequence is CASSSRGASTDTQYF. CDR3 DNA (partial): TGTGCCAGCAGTTCCCGAGGGGCTAGCACAGATACG. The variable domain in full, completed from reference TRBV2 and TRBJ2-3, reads EPEVTQTPSHQVTQMGQEVILRCVPISNHLYFYWYRQILGQKVEFLVSFYNNEISEKSEIFDDQFSVERPDGSNFTLKIRSTKLEDSAMYFCASSSRGASTDTQYFGPGTRLTVL.

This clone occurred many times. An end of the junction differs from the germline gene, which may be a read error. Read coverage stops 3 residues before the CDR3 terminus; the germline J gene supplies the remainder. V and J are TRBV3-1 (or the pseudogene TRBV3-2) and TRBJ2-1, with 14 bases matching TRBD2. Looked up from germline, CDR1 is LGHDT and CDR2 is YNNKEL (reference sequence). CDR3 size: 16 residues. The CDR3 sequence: CASSPRLAGGRYEQFF. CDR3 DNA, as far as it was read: TGTGCCAGTAGCCCTAGACTAGCGGGGGGGCGGTATGAG.

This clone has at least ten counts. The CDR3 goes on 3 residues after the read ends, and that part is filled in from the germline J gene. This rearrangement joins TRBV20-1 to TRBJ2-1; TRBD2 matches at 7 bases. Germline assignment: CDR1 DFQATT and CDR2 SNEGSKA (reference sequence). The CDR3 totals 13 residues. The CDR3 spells CGGAGSSYNEQFF. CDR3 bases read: TGCGGAGGAGCGGGGAGCTCCTACAATGAG.

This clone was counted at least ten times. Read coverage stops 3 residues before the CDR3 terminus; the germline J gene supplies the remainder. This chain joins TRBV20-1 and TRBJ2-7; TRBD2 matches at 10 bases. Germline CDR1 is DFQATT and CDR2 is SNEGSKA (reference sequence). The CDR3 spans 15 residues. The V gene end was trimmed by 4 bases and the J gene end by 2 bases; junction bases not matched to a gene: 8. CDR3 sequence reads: CSATPLAGATYEQYF. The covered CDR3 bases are TGCAGTGCTACCCCCCTAGCGGGAGCTACCTACGAG.

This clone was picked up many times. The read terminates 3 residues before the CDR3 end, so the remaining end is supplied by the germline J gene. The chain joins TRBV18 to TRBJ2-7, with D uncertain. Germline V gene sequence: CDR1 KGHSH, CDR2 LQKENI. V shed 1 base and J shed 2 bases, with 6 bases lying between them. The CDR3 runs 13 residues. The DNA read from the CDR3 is TGTGCCAGCTCACCACGCGATGCCTACGAG. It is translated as CASSPRDAYE. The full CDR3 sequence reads CASSPRDAYEQYF.

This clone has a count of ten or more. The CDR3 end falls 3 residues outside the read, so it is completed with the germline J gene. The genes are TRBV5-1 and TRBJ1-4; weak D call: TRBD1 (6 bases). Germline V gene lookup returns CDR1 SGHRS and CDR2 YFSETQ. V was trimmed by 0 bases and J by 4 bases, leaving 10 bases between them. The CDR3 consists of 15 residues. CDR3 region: CASSLGGLGNEKLFF. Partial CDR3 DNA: TGCGCCAGCAGCTTGGGGGGGCTGGGTAATGAAAAA.

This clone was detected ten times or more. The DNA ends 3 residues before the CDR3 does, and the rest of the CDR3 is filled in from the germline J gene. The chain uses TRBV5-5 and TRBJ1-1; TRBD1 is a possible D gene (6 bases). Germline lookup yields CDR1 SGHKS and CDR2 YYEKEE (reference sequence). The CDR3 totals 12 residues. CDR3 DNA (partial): TGTGCCAGCAGCTCCGCAGGGGTCGGA. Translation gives CASSSAGVG. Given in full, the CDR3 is CASSSAGVGAFF.

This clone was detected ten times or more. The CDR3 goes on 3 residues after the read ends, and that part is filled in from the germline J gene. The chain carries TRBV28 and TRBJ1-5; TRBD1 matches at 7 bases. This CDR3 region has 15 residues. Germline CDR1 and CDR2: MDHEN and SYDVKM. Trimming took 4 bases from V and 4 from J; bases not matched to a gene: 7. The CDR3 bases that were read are TGTGCCAGCAGTTCTACAGGGGTTGGGAATCAGCCC. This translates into CASSSTGVGNQP. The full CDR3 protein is CASSSTGVGNQPQHF.

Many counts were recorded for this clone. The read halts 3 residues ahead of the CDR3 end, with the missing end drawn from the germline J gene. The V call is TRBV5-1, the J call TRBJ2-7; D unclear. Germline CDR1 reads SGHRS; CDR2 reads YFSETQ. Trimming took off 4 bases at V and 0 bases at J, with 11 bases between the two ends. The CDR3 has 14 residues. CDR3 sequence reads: CASSAYRSSYEQYF. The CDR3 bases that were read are TGCGCCAGCAGCGCTTACAGAAGCTCCTACGAG.

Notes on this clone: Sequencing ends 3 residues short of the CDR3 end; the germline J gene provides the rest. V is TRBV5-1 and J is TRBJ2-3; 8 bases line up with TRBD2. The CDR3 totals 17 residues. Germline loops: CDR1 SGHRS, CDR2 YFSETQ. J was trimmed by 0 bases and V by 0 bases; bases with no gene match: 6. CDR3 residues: CASSLGPSGGSTDTQYF. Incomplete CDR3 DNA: TGCGCCAGCAGCTTGGGCCCCAGCGGGGGCAGCACAGATACG.

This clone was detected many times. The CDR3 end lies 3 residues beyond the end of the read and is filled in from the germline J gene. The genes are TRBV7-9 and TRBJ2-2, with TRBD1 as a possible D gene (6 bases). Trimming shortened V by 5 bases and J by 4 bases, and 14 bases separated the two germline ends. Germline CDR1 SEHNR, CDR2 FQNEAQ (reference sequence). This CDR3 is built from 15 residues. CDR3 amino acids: CASSLTGSATGELFF. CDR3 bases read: TGTGCCAGCAGCCTAACAGGGTCGGCCACCGGGGAG.

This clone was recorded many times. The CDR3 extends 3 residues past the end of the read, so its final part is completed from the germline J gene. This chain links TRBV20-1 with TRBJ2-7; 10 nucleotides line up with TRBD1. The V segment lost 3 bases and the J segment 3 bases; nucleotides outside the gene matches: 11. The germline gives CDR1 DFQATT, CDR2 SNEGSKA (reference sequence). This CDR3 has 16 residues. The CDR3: CSARGAGQGGNYEQYF. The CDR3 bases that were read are TGCAGTGCTAGGGGCGCCGGACAGGGGGGAAACTACGAG.

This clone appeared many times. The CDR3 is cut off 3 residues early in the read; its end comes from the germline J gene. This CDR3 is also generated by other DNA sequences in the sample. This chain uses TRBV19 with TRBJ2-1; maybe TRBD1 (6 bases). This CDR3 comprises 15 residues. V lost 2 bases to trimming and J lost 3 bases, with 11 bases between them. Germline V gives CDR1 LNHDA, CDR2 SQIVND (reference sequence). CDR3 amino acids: CASSIPPGDYNEQFF. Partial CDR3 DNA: TGTGCCAGTAGTATACCCCCAGGGGACTACAATGAG.